The clone carrying this TCR beta chain was observed a handful of times. This entry comes from a study of blood T cells in healthy people across ages. The second PCR ran about 6 to 11 cycles with a sample-barcoded 5' primer and J-beta primers. Sequencing of every sample gave 2.5 million or more CDR3-containing paired-end reads. TCRdb redid the calling of the 5' RACE reads with MiXCR, one entry per CDR3 protein. This table holds approximately 830,000 distinct CDR3 sequences, around 62% found once. This sequence was found in a man aged 25 to 40 in good health. Material: blood.

CDR3: CASSLGTAGGETQYF. For the CDR3, the DNA is TGTGCCAGCAGCCTCGGGACGGCAGGAGGAGAGACCCAGTACTTC. The chain uses TRBV2 and TRBJ2-5; D may match TRBD1 or TRBD2 (5 bases each). The CDR3 length is 15 residues. V gave up 6 bases and J gave up 4 bases, with 18 bases separating them. In germline, CDR1 is SNHLY, CDR2 FYNNEI.